The 32 T cell receptor beta chains below all came from one sample that was sequenced in a study of OX40 agonist ivuxolimab in advanced cancers. This table comes from immunoSEQ multiplex PCR, and its TCRdb copy is limited to in-frame clones, with some not included. The data show around 35,000 clones, roughly nine tenths seen once. The sample here was CD4+ or CD8+ T cells sorted from blood, taken in a trial of the OX40 agonist ivuxolimab. Receptor source: an adult with an advanced solid tumor such as melanoma, head and neck, liver or kidney cancer.

The chain recombines TRBV5-1 with TRBJ2-1, with 10 nucleotides matching TRBD1. The germline gives CDR1 SGHRS, CDR2 YFSETQ. After removal of 2 bases from V and 12 bases from J, the junction contained 11 bases not matched to a gene. The CDR3 loop spans 15 amino acids. The DNA for the CDR3 is TGCGCCAGCAGCTTTAAGGGACAGGGGAGGGACGGGCAGTTCTTC. This encodes CASSFKGQGRDGQFF.

The V and J genes are TRBV9 and TRBJ1-2; 7 bases align to TRBD1. Germline lookup yields CDR1 SGDLS and CDR2 YYNGEE. The CDR3 spans 14 residues. The J segment lost 2 bases and the V segment lost 4 bases, leaving 5 bases of the junction unmatched. CDR3 loop: CASSLGGGNYGYTF. Here the CDR3 DNA reads TGTGCCAGCAGCTTGGGAGGGGGCAACTATGGCTACACCTTC.

The chain uses TRBV11-2 and TRBJ2-7; 7 nucleotides align to TRBD1. The CDR3 sequence is 15 residues long. Unmatched junction bases numbered 5, after V lost 2 bases and J lost 1 base. Germline V gene sequence: CDR1 SGHAT, CDR2 FQNNGV. The CDR3 is CASSLPGTASYEQYF. For the CDR3, the DNA is TGTGCCAGCAGCTTACCCGGGACAGCTTCCTACGAGCAGTACTTC.

The V call is TRBV30, the J call TRBJ1-2; tentatively, D is TRBD1 (6 bases). CDR3 size: 14 residues. Looked up from germline, CDR1 is GTSNPN and CDR2 is SVGIG (reference sequence). Trimming took 1 base from V and 1 from J, leaving 10 bases between them. The CDR3 is CAWSARRGNYGYTF. The CDR3 DNA is TGTGCCTGGAGTGCACGCAGGGGTAACTATGGCTACACCTTC.

CDR3 sequence reads: CASSNHRVNYEQYF. DNA for the CDR3: TGTGCCAGCAGTAACCACAGGGTTAACTACGAGCAGTACTTC. This chain joins TRBV6-5 and TRBJ2-7, with D tentatively TRBD1 (6 bases). The V and J ends lost 5 bases and 3 bases respectively, with 14 bases between them. The V gene's germline CDR1 is MNHEY and CDR2 SVGAGI. The CDR3 has 14 residues.

The J gene is TRBJ2-1, the V gene TRBV9; TRBD1 agrees at 8 bases. This CDR3 spans 15 amino acids. Germline CDR1 reads SGDLS; CDR2 reads YYNGEE. With 4 bases clipped from V and 2 bases from J, the junction kept 5 bases outside the gene matches. Written as DNA, the CDR3 is TGTGCCAGCAGCTCTACGGGACAGGCCTACAATGAGCAGTTCTTC. Translation gives CASSSTGQAYNEQFF.

This chain joins TRBV27 and TRBJ1-5; D ambiguous. V gave up 5 bases and J gave up 6 bases, with 14 bases separating them. Germline V CDR1 and CDR2: MNHEY, SMNVEV (reference sequence). The CDR3 consists of 14 residues. The CDR3 protein is CASSPAGLGQPQHF. The DNA of the CDR3 is TGTGCCAGCAGTCCGGCGGGGTTGGGTCAGCCCCAGCATTTT.

J is TRBJ1-4 and V is TRBV7-2; D gene uncertain. Trimming stripped 5 bases from V and 1 base from J, with 11 bases between. There are 15 residues in the CDR3. In germline, CDR1 is SGHTA, CDR2 FQGNSA. This CDR3 reads CASSILSLTNEKLFF. CDR3 sequence (DNA): TGTGCCAGCAGCATTTTAAGTCTAACTAATGAAAAACTGTTTTTT.

This chain connects TRBV7-9 to TRBJ2-5; D may be TRBD1 (6 bases). The germline V and J ends were trimmed by 4 bases and 0 bases, with 9 bases remaining between them. Germline V gives CDR1 SEHNR, CDR2 FQNEAQ (reference sequence). The CDR3 extends over 14 amino acids. Here the CDR3 DNA reads TGTGCCAGCAGCTCAGGACAGAACCAAGAGACCCAGTACTTC. Protein sequence: CASSSGQNQETQYF.

The CDR3 here is CASSLGAGAAITDTQYF. The CDR3 DNA reads TGTGCCAGCAGCTTGGGGGCTGGAGCGGCGATCACAGATACGCAGTATTTT. This chain joins TRBV5-4 and TRBJ2-3; D possibly corresponds to TRBD2 (5 bases). The V end lost 0 bases, the J end lost 2 bases, and 16 bases lay between the germline ends. CDR1 is SGHNT and CDR2 is YYREEE in the germline V gene (reference sequence). The length of the CDR3 is 17 residues. The full variable domain, in which reference TRBV5-4 and TRBJ2-3 provide the parts outside the CDR3, is ETGVTQSPTHLIKTRGQQVTLRCSSQSGHNTVSWYQQALGQGPQFIFQYYREEENGRGNFPPRFSGLQFPNYSSELNVNALELDDSALYLCASSLGAGAAITDTQYFGPGTRLTVL.

The rearrangement links TRBV7-2 to TRBJ2-1; TRBD1 is a possible D gene (6 bases). The germline gives CDR1 SGHTA, CDR2 FQGNSA. Trimming shortened V by 2 bases and J by 5 bases, and 10 bases separated the two germline ends. The CDR3 is made up of 14 amino acids. The CDR3 loop reads CASSLPGTHNEQFF. The DNA of the CDR3 is TGTGCCAGCAGCTTACCCGGGACACACAATGAGCAGTTCTTC.

This rearrangement joins TRBV6-4 to TRBJ2-1; 9 bases line up with TRBD1. CDR1 is MRHNA and CDR2 is SNTAGT in the germline V gene. The CDR3 contains 15 residues. Unmatched junction bases numbered 4, after V lost 2 bases and J lost 5 bases. CDR3 bases: TGTGCCAGCAGTGACGGGACAGGGAACCACAATGAGCAGTTCTTC. Protein: CASSDGTGNHNEQFF.

This clone came up a few times. The chain has TRBV9 and TRBJ1-3; 7 bases are a match to TRBD1. The CDR3 covers 16 residues. CDR1 is SGDLS, CDR2 YYNGEE, per germline. Trimming removed 3 bases from V and 2 bases from J; junction bases left unmatched: 8. The CDR3: CASSASPGTAGNTIYF. As DNA, the CDR3 is TGTGCCAGCAGCGCGTCGCCCGGGACAGCTGGAAACACCATATATTTT.

DNA of the CDR3: TGTGCCAGCAGCTTAGGGACCACTAATCAGCCCCAGCATTTT. It specifies CASSLGTTNQPQHF. The chain carries TRBV7-6 and TRBJ1-5; no definite D call. The CDR3 consists of 14 residues. CDR1 and CDR2 (germline): SGHVS, FNYEAQ. The V gene lost 1 base and the J gene lost 4 bases, with 8 bases spanning the gap.

This chain joins TRBV29-1 and TRBJ2-1; D remains unclear. Germline CDR1 is SQVTM and CDR2 is ANQGSEA. With 0 bases removed from V and 8 bases from J, the gap between germline ends came to 14 bases. The CDR3 totals 14 residues. CDR3 DNA sequence: TGCAGCGTTGAAGATCTGGTGTTTGTATATGAGCAGTTCTTC. It translates to CSVEDLVFVYEQFF.

The chain employs TRBV7-9 and TRBJ1-5; possibly TRBD1 for D (5 bases). Trimming cost V 2 bases and J 5 bases, with 7 bases left between them. Germline V gene sequence: CDR1 SEHNR, CDR2 FQNEAQ (reference sequence). The CDR3 covers 13 residues. CDR3: CASSLRGDQPQHF. As DNA, the CDR3 is TGTGCCAGCAGCTTACGGGGGGATCAGCCCCAGCATTTT.

The count of this clone is one. V gene TRBV4-2 combines with J gene TRBJ1-2; the D gene is possibly TRBD1 (6 bases). CDR1 and CDR2 (germline): LGHNA, YNFKEQ. CDR3 length: 13 residues. The V end was cut by 4 bases, the J end by 5 bases, with 11 bases between. The CDR3 DNA follows: TGTGCCAGCAGCCTTCCGGACAGTTATGGCTACACCTTC. This translates into CASSLPDSYGYTF.

The V gene is TRBV4-1, the J gene TRBJ2-1; unclear D gene. Germline V lookup: CDR1 MGHRA, CDR2 YSYEKL. The CDR3 is made up of 14 amino acids. The germline V and J ends were trimmed by 1 base and 5 bases, with 9 bases remaining between them. CDR3 residues: CASSQVVSHNEQFF. The DNA of the CDR3 is TGCGCCAGCAGCCAAGTCGTTTCCCACAATGAGCAGTTCTTC.

The CDR3 sequence: CASSQDKQGYGYTF. The CDR3 DNA reads TGCGCCAGCAGCCAAGATAAGCAGGGGTATGGCTACACCTTC. The chain joins TRBV4-3 to TRBJ1-2, with a weak D call TRBD1 (6 bases). Trimming cost V 0 bases and J 5 bases, with 10 bases left between them. The CDR3 is made up of 14 amino acids. The germline V gene has CDR1 LGHNA and CDR2 YSLEER.

This chain links TRBV25-1 with TRBJ1-2; TRBD1 aligns across 10 bases. The trim removed 8 bases at V and 7 bases at J, leaving 7 bases unmatched. The CDR3 sequence is 13 residues long. Germline CDR1 reads MGHDK; CDR2 reads SYGVNS. CDR3 region: CASSSTGGFGYTF. The CDR3, as DNA: TGTGCCAGCTCTTCGACAGGGGGCTTTGGCTACACCTTC.

The chain is built from TRBV7-6 and TRBJ2-7; TRBD2 is a possible D gene (6 bases). Germline V gene lookup returns CDR1 SGHVS and CDR2 FNYEAQ. This CDR3 has 15 amino acids. Trimming took off 3 bases at V and 2 bases at J, with 14 bases between the two ends. CDR3: CASSFGGGETYEQYF. CDR3 in DNA: TGTGCCAGCAGCTTTGGTGGCGGGGAGACCTACGAGCAGTACTTC.

This clone came up a few times. This chain joins TRBV2 and TRBJ2-2, with a possible D match to TRBD1 (6 bases). The V end lost 7 bases, the J end lost 0 bases, and 9 bases lay between the germline ends. CDR3 size: 14 residues. CDR1 and CDR2 (germline): SNHLY, FYNNEI. Written as DNA, the CDR3 is TGTGCCAGCAAGGGGGTCGCGAACACCGGGGAGCTGTTTTTT. Translating gives CASKGVANTGELFF.

This chain joins TRBV13 and TRBJ2-7, with D possibly matching TRBD2 (6 bases). V was pared by 6 bases and J by 4 bases, with 10 bases between. Germline V gene lookup returns CDR1 PRHDT and CDR2 FYEKMQ (reference sequence). The CDR3 extends over 12 amino acids. CDR3 coding DNA: TGTGCCAGCAGGAGTGGGGGGTACGAGCAGTACTTC. Its protein product is CASRSGGYEQYF.

V and J are TRBV30 and TRBJ1-3, with TRBD1 matching 7 bases. The CDR3 contains 14 residues. After removal of 7 bases from V and 6 bases from J, the junction contained 12 bases not matched to a gene. The V gene's germline CDR1 is GTSNPN and CDR2 SVGIG (reference sequence). CDR3: CASHPLGQPNTIYF. CDR3 bases: TGTGCCTCCCACCCTTTGGGACAGCCAAACACCATATATTTT. The full variable domain, in which reference TRBV30 and TRBJ1-3 provide the parts outside the CDR3, is SQTIHQWPATLVQPVGSPLSLECTVEGTSNPNLYWYRQAAGRGLQLLFYSVGIGQISSEVPQNLSASRPQDRQFILSSKKLLLSDSGFYLCASHPLGQPNTIYFGEGSWLTVV.

The J gene is TRBJ2-7, the V gene TRBV19; the D is unclear. This CDR3 comprises 15 residues. Germline V gives CDR1 LNHDA, CDR2 SQIVND (reference sequence). V was shortened by 6 bases and J by 2 bases, with 17 bases between the two germline ends. As DNA, the CDR3 is TGTGCCAGTAGAACTTACGAGGACCCCACCTACGAGCAGTACTTC. Translating gives CASRTYEDPTYEQYF.

The rearrangement links TRBV6-1 to TRBJ2-7; TRBD2 aligns across 12 bases. Looked up from germline, CDR1 is MNHNS and CDR2 is SASEGT. Trimming at V came to 0 bases and at J to 6 bases, leaving 15 bases not matched to a gene. The CDR3 contains 19 residues. CDR3 DNA sequence: TGTGCCAGCAGTGAAGCAAACCCTACCGGGACTAGCGGGTTGATCGAGCAGTACTTC. This sequence encodes CASSEANPTGTSGLIEQYF.

V gene TRBV9 combines with J gene TRBJ1-1; TRBD1 agrees at 7 bases. V gave up 0 bases and J gave up 5 bases; unmatched junction bases: 1. The CDR3 spans 13 residues. CDR1 is SGDLS and CDR2 is YYNGEE in the germline V gene. CDR3 sequence: CASSVEGATEAFF. In nucleotides, the CDR3 is TGTGCCAGCAGCGTAGAGGGGGCAACTGAAGCTTTCTTT.

V usage is TRBV13 and J usage is TRBJ2-5; the D gene is possibly TRBD1 (6 bases). The J call could be wrong; TRBJ2-7 is a better fit for the DNA end. The CDR3 runs to 13 residues. The germline V gene encodes CDR1 PRHDT and CDR2 FYEKMQ (reference sequence). CDR3 DNA: TGTGCCAGCAGCCCAGGGGAGTGGGACGAGCAGTACTTC. Encoded protein: CASSPGEWDEQYF.

This clone has a single count. The chain joins TRBV27 to TRBJ2-3, with unresolved D. Trimming shortened V by 6 bases and J by 5 bases, and 21 bases separated the two germline ends. CDR1 and CDR2 (germline): MNHEY, SMNVEV (reference sequence). The CDR3 is made up of 16 amino acids. This chain's CDR3 is CASSLLVGNLVDTQYF. The CDR3 DNA follows: TGTGCCAGCAGCCTCCTCGTGGGGAATTTGGTAGATACGCAGTATTTT.

The V and J genes are TRBV19 and TRBJ2-3; D uncertain. This CDR3 region has 13 residues. V lost 3 bases and J lost 2, with 6 bases in between. Germline CDR1 and CDR2: LNHDA and SQIVND (reference sequence). The CDR3 DNA is TGTGCCAGTAGTATCCCATACACAGATACGCAGTATTTT. This encodes CASSIPYTDTQYF.

This CDR3 reads CASSPGGGSYEQYF. For the CDR3, the DNA is TGTGCCAGCAGTCCAGGGGGGGGATCCTACGAGCAGTACTTC. The rearrangement links TRBV27 to TRBJ2-7; D may correspond to TRBD1 or TRBD2 (7 bases each). CDR3 length: 14 residues. Trimming pared 5 bases from V and 1 base from J, leaving 12 bases between. CDR1 and CDR2 (germline): MNHEY, SMNVEV (reference sequence).

This clone was recorded once. V usage is TRBV29-1 and J usage is TRBJ2-7; 13 bases agree with TRBD2. After removal of 6 bases from V and 5 bases from J, the junction contained 7 bases not matched to a gene. The V gene's germline CDR1 is SQVTM and CDR2 ANQGSEA. This CDR3 is built from 14 residues. CDR3 protein: CSVARTSGGNEQYF. The CDR3 nucleotides read TGCAGCGTCGCCAGGACTAGCGGGGGTAACGAGCAGTACTTC.